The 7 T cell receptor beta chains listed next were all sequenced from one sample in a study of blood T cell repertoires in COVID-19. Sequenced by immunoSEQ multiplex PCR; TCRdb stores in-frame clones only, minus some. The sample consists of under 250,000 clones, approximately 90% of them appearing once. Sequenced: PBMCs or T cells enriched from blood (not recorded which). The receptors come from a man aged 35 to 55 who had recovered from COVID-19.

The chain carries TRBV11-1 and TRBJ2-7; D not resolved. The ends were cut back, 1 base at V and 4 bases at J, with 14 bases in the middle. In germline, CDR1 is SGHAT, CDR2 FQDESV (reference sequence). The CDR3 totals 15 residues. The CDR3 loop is CASSLGPPEMYEQYF. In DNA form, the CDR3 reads TGTGCCAGCAGCTTAGGTCCTCCAGAAATGTACGAGCAGTACTTC. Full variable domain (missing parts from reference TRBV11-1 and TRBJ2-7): EAEVAQSPRYKITEKSQAVAFWCDPISGHATLYWYRQILGQGPELLVQFQDESVVDDSQLPKDRFSAERLKGVDSTLKIQPAELGDSAMYLCASSLGPPEMYEQYFGPGTRLTVT.

The CDR3 loop reads CASSIVGQGGYNEQFF. The CDR3 bases are TGTGCCAGTAGTATAGTTGGGCAGGGCGGCTACAATGAGCAGTTCTTC. The J gene is TRBJ2-1, the V gene TRBV19; possibly TRBD1 for D (5 bases). The V gene lost 1 base and the J gene lost 3 bases, with 13 bases spanning the gap. This CDR3 contains 16 residues. Per germline, CDR1 LNHDA and CDR2 SQIVND (reference sequence).

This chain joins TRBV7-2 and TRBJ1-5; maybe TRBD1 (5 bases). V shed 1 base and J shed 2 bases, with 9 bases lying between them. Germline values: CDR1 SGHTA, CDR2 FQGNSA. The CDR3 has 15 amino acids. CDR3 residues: CASSLGGVRNQPQHF. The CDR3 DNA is TGTGCCAGCAGCTTAGGGGGGGTGCGCAATCAGCCCCAGCATTTT. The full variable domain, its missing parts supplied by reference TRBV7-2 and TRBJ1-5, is GAGVSQSPSNKVTEKGKDVELRCDPISGHTALYWYRQSLGQGLEFLIYFQGNSAPDKSGLPSDRFSAERTGGSVSTLTIQRTQQEDSAVYLCASSLGGVRNQPQHFGDGTRLSIL.

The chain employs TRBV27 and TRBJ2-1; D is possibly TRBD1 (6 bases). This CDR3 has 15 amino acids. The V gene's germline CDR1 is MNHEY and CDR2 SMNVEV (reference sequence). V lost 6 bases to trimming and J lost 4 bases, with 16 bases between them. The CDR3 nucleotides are TGTGCCAGCAGGGCGAGGGCAGGGGTTTACAATGAGCAGTTCTTC. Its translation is CASRARAGVYNEQFF.

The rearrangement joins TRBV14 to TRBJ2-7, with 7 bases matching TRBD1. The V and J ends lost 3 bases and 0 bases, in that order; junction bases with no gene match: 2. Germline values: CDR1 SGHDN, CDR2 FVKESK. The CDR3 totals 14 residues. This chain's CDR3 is CASSQTGSSYEQYF. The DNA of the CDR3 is TGTGCCAGCAGCCAGACAGGGAGCTCCTACGAGCAGTACTTC.

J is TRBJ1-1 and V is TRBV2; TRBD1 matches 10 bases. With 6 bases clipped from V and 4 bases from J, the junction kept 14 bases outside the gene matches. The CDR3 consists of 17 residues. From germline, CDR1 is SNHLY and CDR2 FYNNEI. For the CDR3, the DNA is TGTGCCAGCAGATTCTCCCGGGACAGGGGTCGGAGCACTGAAGCTTTCTTT. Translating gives CASRFSRDRGRSTEAFF.

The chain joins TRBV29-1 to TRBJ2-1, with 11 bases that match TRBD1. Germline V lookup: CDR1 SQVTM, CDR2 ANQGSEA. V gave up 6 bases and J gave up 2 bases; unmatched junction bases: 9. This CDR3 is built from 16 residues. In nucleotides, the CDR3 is TGCAGCGTAACCGGACAGGGGGCGCGACCCTACAATGAGCAGTTCTTC. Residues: CSVTGQGARPYNEQFF.